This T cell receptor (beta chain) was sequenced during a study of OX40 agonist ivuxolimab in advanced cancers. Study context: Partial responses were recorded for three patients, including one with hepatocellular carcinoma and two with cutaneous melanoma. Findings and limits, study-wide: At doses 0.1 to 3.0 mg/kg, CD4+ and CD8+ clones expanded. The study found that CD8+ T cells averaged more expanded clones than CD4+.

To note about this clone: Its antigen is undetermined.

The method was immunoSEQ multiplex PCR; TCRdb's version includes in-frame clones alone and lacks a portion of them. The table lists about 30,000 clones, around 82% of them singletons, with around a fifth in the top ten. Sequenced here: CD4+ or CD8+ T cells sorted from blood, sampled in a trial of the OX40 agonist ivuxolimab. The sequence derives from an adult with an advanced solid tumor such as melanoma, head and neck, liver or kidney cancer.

CDR3 loop: CASSFRRPNTGELFF. The CDR3 region has the DNA TGCGCCAGCAGCTTTAGGAGACCCAACACCGGGGAGCTGTTTTTT. This chain joins TRBV5-1 and TRBJ2-2; D remains ambiguous. CDR1 is SGHRS, CDR2 YFSETQ, per germline. This CDR3 is built from 15 residues. V was pared by 2 bases and J by 2 bases, with 10 bases between. The variable domain in full, completed from reference TRBV5-1 and TRBJ2-2, reads KAGVTQTPRYLIKTRGQQVTLSCSPISGHRSVSWYQQTPGQGLQFLFEYFSETQRNKGNFPGRFSGRQFSNSRSEMNVSTLELGDSALYLCASSFRRPNTGELFFGEGSRLTVL.